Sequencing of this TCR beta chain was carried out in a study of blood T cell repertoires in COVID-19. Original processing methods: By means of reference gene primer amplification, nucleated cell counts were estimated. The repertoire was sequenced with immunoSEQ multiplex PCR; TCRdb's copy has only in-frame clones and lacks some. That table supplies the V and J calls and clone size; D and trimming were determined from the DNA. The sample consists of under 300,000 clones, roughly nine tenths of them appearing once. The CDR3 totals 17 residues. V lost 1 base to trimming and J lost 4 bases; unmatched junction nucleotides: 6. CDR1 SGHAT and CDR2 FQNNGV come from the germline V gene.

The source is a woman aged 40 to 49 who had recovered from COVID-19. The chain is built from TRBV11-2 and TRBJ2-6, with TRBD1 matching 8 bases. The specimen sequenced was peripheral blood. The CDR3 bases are TGTGCCAGCAGCTTAGCCGGGACAGGCCCGGGGGCCAACGTCCTGACTTTC. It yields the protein CASSLAGTGPGANVLTF.